A single sample gave rise to the 3 T cell receptor beta chains below, sequenced in a study of cytomegalovirus exposure and HLA in healthy donors. Some clones are missing from TCRdb's copy, which holds only in-frame ones; the method was immunoSEQ multiplex PCR. The sample lists about 200,000 clones, 80% to 85% occurring once. The sample was PBMCs. These receptors all stem from a woman in her twenties or thirties in good health and CMV-seronegative.

The rearrangement uses TRBV14 and TRBJ2-7; the match to TRBD1 covers 9 bases. Germline trimming cut 1 base from V and 9 bases from J; bases unmatched to any gene: 4. This CDR3 has 13 residues. Per germline, CDR1 SGHDN and CDR2 FVKESK. CDR3 protein: CASSQVRQGGQYF. The DNA for the CDR3 is TGTGCCAGCAGCCAAGTTCGACAGGGGGGGCAGTACTTC.

V gene TRBV5-6 combines with J gene TRBJ1-4; D not certain. There are 15 residues in the CDR3. From germline, CDR1 is SGHDT and CDR2 YYEEEE. The germline V and J ends were trimmed by 2 bases and 4 bases, with 12 bases remaining between them. This chain's CDR3 is CASSFSGPYNEKLFF. For the CDR3, the DNA is TGTGCCAGCAGCTTCAGCGGGCCCTATAATGAAAAACTGTTTTTT. The whole variable domain, filled in from reference TRBV5-6 and TRBJ1-4, reads DAGVTQSPTHLIKTRGQQVTLRCSPKSGHDTVSWYQQALGQGPQFIFQYYEEEERQRGNFPDRFSGHQFPNYSSELNVNALLLGDSALYLCASSFSGPYNEKLFFGSGTQLSVL.

This clone was seen a single time. The rearrangement joins TRBV7-9 to TRBJ2-1; 10 bases are shared with TRBD2. The J segment lost 5 bases and the V segment lost 6 bases, leaving 7 bases of the junction unmatched. Per germline, CDR1 SEHNR and CDR2 FQNEAQ (reference sequence). This CDR3 contains 15 residues. The CDR3 is CASRTSGGVNNEQFF. The DNA of the CDR3 is TGTGCCAGCAGGACGAGCGGGGGGGTTAACAATGAGCAGTTCTTC.